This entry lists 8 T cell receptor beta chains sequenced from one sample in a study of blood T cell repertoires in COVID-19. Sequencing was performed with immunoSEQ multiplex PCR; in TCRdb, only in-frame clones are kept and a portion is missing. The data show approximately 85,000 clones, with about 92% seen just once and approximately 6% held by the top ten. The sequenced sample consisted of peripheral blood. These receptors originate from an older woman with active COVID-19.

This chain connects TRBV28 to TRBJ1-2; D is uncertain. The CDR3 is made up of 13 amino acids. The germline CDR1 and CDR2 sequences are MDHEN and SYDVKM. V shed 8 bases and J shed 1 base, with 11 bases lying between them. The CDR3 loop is CASLTELNYGYTF. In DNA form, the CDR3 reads TGTGCCAGCCTTACAGAGCTTAACTATGGCTACACCTTC.

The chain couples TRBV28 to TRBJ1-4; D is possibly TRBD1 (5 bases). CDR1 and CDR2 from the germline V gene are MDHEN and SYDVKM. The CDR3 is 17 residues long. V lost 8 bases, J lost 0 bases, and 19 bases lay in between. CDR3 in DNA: TGTGCCAGCGGATTGACTTTGGGGCAGCCAACTAATGAAAAACTGTTTTTT. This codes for CASGLTLGQPTNEKLFF.

DNA of the CDR3: TGCGCCAGCAGCTTGATGGGGGCAGACACCGGGGAGCTGTTTTTT. Translation: CASSLMGADTGELFF. The V call is TRBV5-1, the J call TRBJ2-2; tentative D call: TRBD1 (6 bases). The germline gives CDR1 SGHRS, CDR2 YFSETQ. The CDR3 contains 15 residues. V lost 1 base, J lost 3 bases, and 10 bases lay in between.

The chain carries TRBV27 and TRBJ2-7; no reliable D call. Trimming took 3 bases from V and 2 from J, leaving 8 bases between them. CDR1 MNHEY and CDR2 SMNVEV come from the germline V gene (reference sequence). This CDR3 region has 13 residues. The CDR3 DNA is TGTGCCAGCAGTTTCAGGCCCACCTACGAGCAGTACTTC. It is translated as CASSFRPTYEQYF.

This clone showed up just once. CDR3 residues: CASSLRTGGTGEQYF. CDR3 DNA: TGCGCCAGCAGCCTTCGGACAGGGGGAACGGGCGAGCAGTACTTC. V and J are TRBV5-1 and TRBJ2-7; 10 bases are shared with TRBD1. Looked up from germline, CDR1 is SGHRS and CDR2 is YFSETQ. V shed 4 bases, J shed 6 bases, and the junction held 10 bases outside the gene matches. The CDR3 runs to 15 residues.

CDR3 coding DNA: TGTGCCAGCAGCTCAGGTTATGGCTACACCTTC. Protein product: CASSSGYGYTF. This rearrangement joins TRBV28 to TRBJ1-2; no firm D call. The V end lost 6 bases, the J end lost 5 bases, and 7 bases lay between the germline ends. CDR1 and CDR2 from the germline V gene are MDHEN and SYDVKM. The CDR3 loop spans 11 amino acids.

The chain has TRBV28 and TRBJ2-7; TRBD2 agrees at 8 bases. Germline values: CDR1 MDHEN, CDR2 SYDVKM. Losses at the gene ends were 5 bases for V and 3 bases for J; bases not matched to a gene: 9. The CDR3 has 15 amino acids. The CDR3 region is CASSQSTSGVYEQYF. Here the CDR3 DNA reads TGTGCCAGCAGTCAATCTACTAGCGGAGTCTACGAGCAGTACTTC. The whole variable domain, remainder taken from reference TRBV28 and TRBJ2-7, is DVKVTQSSRYLVKRTGEKVFLECVQDMDHENMFWYRQDPGLGLRLIYFSYDVKMKEKGDIPEGYSVSREKKERFSLILESASTNQTSMYLCASSQSTSGVYEQYFGPGTRLTVT.

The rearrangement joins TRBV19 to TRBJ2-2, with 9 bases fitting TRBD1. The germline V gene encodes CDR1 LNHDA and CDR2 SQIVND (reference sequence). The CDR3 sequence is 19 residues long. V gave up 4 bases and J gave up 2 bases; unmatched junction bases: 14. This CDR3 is CASSRISFWGQGNTGELFF. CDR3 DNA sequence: TGTGCCAGTAGTAGGATTAGCTTTTGGGGACAGGGAAACACCGGGGAGCTGTTTTTT.